The rows below give T cell receptor beta chains drawn from one sample of a study of cytomegalovirus exposure and HLA in healthy donors. Some clones are missing from TCRdb's copy, which holds only in-frame ones; the method was immunoSEQ multiplex PCR. There are 150,000 to 200,000 clones in the sample; 84% occur only once, and more than 8.5% lies in the top ten. The specimen was PBMCs. The source of these receptors is a man aged 25-45 years in good health and CMV-seropositive. CDR3s include the opening cysteine and the closing phenylalanine or tryptophan. The D gene is left open where the match is weak. A clone size is listed for some rows: how often the clone was seen (once, few, many), or a class if it is expanded.

NA | TRBJ1-5 | NA | TRBV9 | TGTGCCAGCAGCGCAGGGGTATTTGGCAATCAGCCCCAGCATTTT | CASSAGVFGNQPQHF
NA | TRBJ2-2 | TRBD1 | TRBV9 | TGTGCCAGCAGCGACCGGGACAGGGTATACACCGGGGAGCTGTTTTTT | CASSDRDRVYTGELFF
NA | TRBJ1-2 | TRBD1 | TRBV27 | TGTGCCAGCAGTGACCGGGACAGAGGGGTTCATGGCTACACCTTC | CASSDRDRGVHGYTF
NA | TRBJ1-1 | TRBD1 | TRBV5-1 | TGCGCCAGCAGCTTCGCCTCGGACAGGGAAGAAGCTTTCTTT | CASSFASDREEAFF
NA | TRBJ2-3 | NA | TRBV6-6 | TGTGCCAGCAGTTATGTCCTCACAGATACGCAGTATTTT | CASSYVLTDTQYF
NA | TRBJ2-5 | NA | TRBV6-5 | TGTGCCAGCAGTTCCAGTGAGACCCAGTACTTC | CASSSSETQYF
NA | TRBJ2-5 | NA | TRBV30 | TGTGCCTGGAGCCAATCCCAAGAGACCCAGTACTTC | CAWSQSQETQYF
NA | TRBJ2-7 | TRBD1 | TRBV30 | TGTGCCTGGAGCTCCGGGACAGGGGTGCTCGAGCAGTACTTC | CAWSSGTGVLEQYF
NA | TRBJ2-5 | NA | TRBV27 | TGTGCCAGCAGCCCCTTCCCCGTTCGGGAGACCCAGTACTTC | CASSPFPVRETQYF
NA | TRBJ2-5 | TRBD1 | TRBV9 | TGTGCCAGCAGTTTCGGGACAGAAGAGACCCAGTACTTC | CASSFGTEETQYF
NA | TRBJ1-1 | NA | TRBV5-8 | TGTGCCAGCAGCCTCCTACAGGTTCGGACTGAAGCTTTCTTT | CASSLLQVRTEAFF
NA | TRBJ2-2 | TRBD1 | TRBV5-5 | TGTGCCAGCGGAGGCCCGACAGGGGTGAACACCGGGGAGCTGTTTTTT | CASGGPTGVNTGELFF
once | TRBJ2-3 | NA | TRBV10-1 | TGCGCCAGCAGTGAGTCGGCTAGCGGCACAGATACGCAGTATTTT | CASSESASGTDTQYF
NA | TRBJ2-7 | TRBD2 | TRBV5-1 | TGCGCCAGCAGCTCGGGAGGCCGGGGCTACGAGCAGTACTTC | CASSSGGRGYEQYF
NA | TRBJ2-7 | TRBD1 | TRBV5-4 | TGTGCCAGCAGTTTTGACAGGGATGGGTCCTACGAGCAGTACTTC | CASSFDRDGSYEQYF
NA | TRBJ1-5 | TRBD1 | TRBV4-1 | TGCGCCAGCAGCCACCATTTCGAGGCGTCAGGGGGAGCTCAGCCCCAGCATTTT | CASSHHFEASGGAQPQHF
NA | TRBJ1-1 | TRBD1 | TRBV7-2 | TGTGCCAGCAGCCAACGGGACAGGGGTGAAGCTTTCTTT | CASSQRDRGEAFF
NA | TRBJ1-5 | NA | TRBV4-1 | TGCGCCAGCAGCCAAGGAGTAACAGGTAGGAGCAATCAGCCCCAGCATTTT | CASSQGVTGRSNQPQHF
NA | TRBJ1-2 | NA | TRBV6-5 | TGTGCCAGCAAAAAACGGTACACCTTC | CASKKRYTF
NA | TRBJ2-1 | NA | TRBV7-3 | TGTGCCAGCAGCTTAGGGGGGGCGTCCTACAATGAGCAGTTCTTC | CASSLGGASYNEQFF
NA | TRBJ2-1 | TRBD1 | TRBV5-6 | TGTGCCAGCAGCTGGGACAGGGGGCATTGGGATGAGCAGTTCTTC | CASSWDRGHWDEQFF
NA | TRBJ2-1 | NA | TRBV7-3 | TGTGCCAGCAGCTTACGACGCGGGGATAAGCAGTTCTTC | CASSLRRGDKQFF
NA | TRBJ2-5 | NA | TRBV7-3 | TGTGCCAGCAGCCCCAGGGTGGGCCAAGAGACCCAGTACTTC | CASSPRVGQETQYF
NA | TRBJ1-2 | NA | TRBV11-2 | TGTGCCAGCAGCCCCGCGGGCACCTTGGATGGCTACACCTTC | CASSPAGTLDGYTF
NA | TRBJ2-4 | NA | TRBV28 | TGTGCCAGCAGAGGAGGAGGCGCCAAAAACATTCAGTACTTC | CASRGGGAKNIQYF
once | TRBJ2-4 | NA | TRBV2 | TGTGCCAGCAGTGGTCTAGCCAAAAACATTCAGTACTTC | CASSGLAKNIQYF
NA | TRBJ1-1 | TRBD1 | TRBV6-5 | TGTGCCAGCAGTTACCCGGACAGGGCTGAAGCTTTCTTT | CASSYPDRAEAFF
NA | TRBJ1-1 | TRBD1 | TRBV5-1 | TGCGCCAGCAGAGGACAGGGAATGAACACTGAAGCTTTCTTT | CASRGQGMNTEAFF
NA | TRBJ2-2 | TRBD1 | TRBV11-3 | TGTGCCAGCAGCGCACGACAGGGGGTGGCCGGGGAGCTGTTTTTT | CASSARQGVAGELFF
NA | TRBJ2-7 | NA | TRBV5-1 | TGCGCCAGCAGCCTCTCGTCCTACGAGCAGTACTTC | CASSLSSYEQYF
NA | TRBJ1-5 | TRBD1 | TRBV28 | TGTGCCAGCAGAAAGGACAGGTCACAGAGGAGCAATCAGCCCCAGCATTTT | CASRKDRSQRSNQPQHF
NA | TRBJ2-7 | NA | TRBV19 | TGTGCCAGTAGCCAACAGGGGACTTCCTACGAGCAGTACTTC | CASSQQGTSYEQYF
NA | TRBJ1-1 | NA | TRBV11-2 | TGTGCCAGCAGCTTAGAACAGACCTCCACTGAAGCTTTCTTT | CASSLEQTSTEAFF
NA | TRBJ2-7 | NA | TRBV5-6 | TGTGCCAGCAGCTTGGCCACAGGGACAACTACGGGGCAGTACTTC | CASSLATGTTTGQYF
NA | TRBJ2-5 | NA | TRBV30 | TGTGCCTGGAGTGGGGGGCATCCTTGGGCCCAAGAGACCCAGTACTTC | CAWSGGHPWAQETQYF
NA | TRBJ2-5 | NA | TRBV28 | TGTGCCAGCAGTCCCCGGGACACTCGGGAGACCCAGTACTTC | CASSPRDTRETQYF
NA | TRBJ2-1 | NA | TRBV6-5 | TGTGCCAGCAGTTACGATAGGCGGCACTCCTACAATGAGCAGTTCTTC | CASSYDRRHSYNEQFF
NA | TRBJ2-7 | TRBD2 | TRBV30 | TGTGCCTGGGCCCAGGGAGGGCGAGGCTACGAGCAGTACTTC | CAWAQGGRGYEQYF
NA | TRBJ1-1 | NA | TRBV29-1 | TGCAGCGTCGGAAGGGGAGGGCAGGCCCCCGAAGCTTTCTTT | CSVGRGGQAPEAFF
NA | TRBJ2-7 | NA | TRBV27 | TGTGCCAGCAGTCCACCCAGAGGGGAGCAGTACTTC | CASSPPRGEQYF